The rows below give T cell receptor beta chains drawn from one sample of a study of blood T cell repertoires in COVID-19. Profiled with immunoSEQ multiplex PCR; TCRdb holds only in-frame clones, not every one. The profile covers some 49,000 clones, with less than 85% appearing a single time and about 12% taken by the ten largest. The sequenced material came from peripheral blood. Every receptor here comes from a human donor in a cohort sampled during active COVID-19. CDR3s include the opening cysteine and the closing phenylalanine or tryptophan. The D gene is left open where the match is weak. Not all rows give a size; the values are once, few, many and, for expanded clones, a class.

V gene	J gene	D gene	clone size	CDR3 length	CDR3 protein	CDR3 DNA
TRBV20-1	TRBJ2-7	TRBD2	NA	15	CSASPGVAGFYEQYF	TGCAGTGCTAGTCCAGGGGTAGCGGGGTTTTACGAGCAGTACTTC
TRBV27	TRBJ1-2	TRBD1	NA	15	CASSPIDRGRKGYTF	TGTGCCAGCAGTCCTATTGACAGGGGGCGTAAGGGCTACACCTTC
TRBV7-6	TRBJ1-4	TRBD1	few	15	CASSLRTGRDEKLFF	TGTGCCAGCAGCCTTCGGACAGGGAGGGATGAAAAACTGTTTTTT
TRBV18	TRBJ1-1	TRBD1	few	14	CASSPRTGITEAFF	TGTGCCAGCTCACCACGGACAGGGATCACTGAAGCTTTCTTT
TRBV5-4	TRBJ2-7	NA	few	13	CASSVTGSYEQYF	TGTGCCAGCAGCGTGACAGGCAGCTACGAGCAGTACTTC
TRBV3-1/TRBV3-2	TRBJ1-2	TRBD1	NA	15	CASSPSSTGGGGYTF	TGTGCCAGCAGCCCTTCATCTACAGGGGGCGGTGGCTACACCTTC
TRBV6-5	TRBJ1-3	NA	NA	14	CASIYDISGNTIYF	TGTGCCAGCATCTACGACATCTCTGGAAACACCATATATTTT
TRBV19	TRBJ1-2	NA	NA	11	CASSIRYGYTF	TGTGCCAGTAGTATCCGCTATGGCTACACCTTC
TRBV12-3/TRBV12-4	TRBJ1-1	NA	NA	12	CASRQRTEEAFF	TGTGCCAGCAGGCAACGGACAGAGGAAGCTTTCTTT
TRBV4-3	TRBJ2-7	TRBD2	NA	18	CASSQALAGAGVRHEQYF	TGCGCCAGCAGCCAAGCACTAGCGGGGGCCGGGGTTCGCCACGAGCAGTACTTC
TRBV7-9	TRBJ2-3	TRBD1	NA	17	CASSLVGAGGRTDTQYF	TGTGCCAGCAGCTTAGTTGGGGCAGGGGGACGCACAGATACGCAGTATTTT
TRBV7-6	TRBJ1-2	TRBD1	NA	16	CASSLSTGGFNYGYTF	TGTGCCAGCAGCTTATCTACAGGGGGGTTTAACTATGGCTACACCTTC
TRBV6-4	TRBJ2-6	NA	NA	17	CASSDRGYRVGANVLTF	TGTGCCAGCAGTGACAGGGGGTATAGAGTTGGGGCCAACGTCCTGACTTTC
TRBV6-1	TRBJ2-7	TRBD1	NA	14	CASSEGQGFYEQYF	TGTGCCAGCAGTGAGGGACAGGGGTTCTACGAGCAGTACTTC
TRBV28	TRBJ2-7	NA	NA	12	CASSLRQSEQYF	TGTGCCAGCAGTTTACGACAAAGCGAGCAGTACTTC
TRBV4-3	TRBJ2-1	TRBD1	NA	19	CASSQDAERDRVIDNEQFF	TGCGCCAGCAGCCAAGATGCGGAACGGGACAGGGTAATAGACAATGAGCAGTTCTTC
TRBV19	TRBJ2-3	TRBD1	NA	15	CATNRETGFSDTQYF	TGTGCCACCAACCGTGAGACAGGGTTTTCAGATACGCAGTATTTT